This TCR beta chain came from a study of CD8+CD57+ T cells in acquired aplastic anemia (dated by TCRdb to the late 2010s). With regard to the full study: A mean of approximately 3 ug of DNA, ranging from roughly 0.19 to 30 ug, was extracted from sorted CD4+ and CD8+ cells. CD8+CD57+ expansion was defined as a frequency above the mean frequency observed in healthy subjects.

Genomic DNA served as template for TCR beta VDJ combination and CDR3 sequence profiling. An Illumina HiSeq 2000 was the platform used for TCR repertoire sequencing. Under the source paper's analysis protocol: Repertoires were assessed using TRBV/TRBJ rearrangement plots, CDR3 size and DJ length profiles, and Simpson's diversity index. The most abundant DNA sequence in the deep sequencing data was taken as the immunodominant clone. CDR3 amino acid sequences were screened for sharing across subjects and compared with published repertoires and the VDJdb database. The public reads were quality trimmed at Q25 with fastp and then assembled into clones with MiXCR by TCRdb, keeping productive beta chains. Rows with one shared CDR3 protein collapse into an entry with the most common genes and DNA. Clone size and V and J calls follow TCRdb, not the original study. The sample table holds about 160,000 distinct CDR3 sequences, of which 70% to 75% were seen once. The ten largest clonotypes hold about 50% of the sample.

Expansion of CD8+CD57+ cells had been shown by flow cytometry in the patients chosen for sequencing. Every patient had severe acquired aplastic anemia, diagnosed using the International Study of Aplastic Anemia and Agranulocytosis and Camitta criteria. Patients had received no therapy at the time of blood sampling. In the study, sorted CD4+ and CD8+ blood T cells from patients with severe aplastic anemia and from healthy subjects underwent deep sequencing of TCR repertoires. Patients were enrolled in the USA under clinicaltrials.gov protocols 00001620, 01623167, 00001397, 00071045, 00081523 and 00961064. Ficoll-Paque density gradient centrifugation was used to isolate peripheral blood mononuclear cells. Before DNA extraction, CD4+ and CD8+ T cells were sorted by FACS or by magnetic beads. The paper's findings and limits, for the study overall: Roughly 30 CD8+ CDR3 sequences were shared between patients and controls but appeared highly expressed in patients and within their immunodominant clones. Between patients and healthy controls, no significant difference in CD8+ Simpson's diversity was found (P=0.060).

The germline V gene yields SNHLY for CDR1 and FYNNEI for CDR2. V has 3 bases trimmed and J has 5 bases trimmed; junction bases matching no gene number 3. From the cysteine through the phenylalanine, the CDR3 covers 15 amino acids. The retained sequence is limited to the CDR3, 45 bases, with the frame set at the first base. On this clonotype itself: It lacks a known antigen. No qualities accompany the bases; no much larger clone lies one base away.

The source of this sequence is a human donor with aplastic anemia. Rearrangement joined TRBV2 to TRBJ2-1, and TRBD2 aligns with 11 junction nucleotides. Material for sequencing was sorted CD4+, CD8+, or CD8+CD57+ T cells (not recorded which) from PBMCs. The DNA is TGTGCCAGCAGTGACGGGACTAGCGGTAACAATGAGCAGTTCTTC. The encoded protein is CASSDGTSGNNEQFF.